One sample yielded the 25 T cell receptor beta chains listed below, sequenced in a study of T cells in Graves' hyperthyroidism and ophthalmopathy. Amplification yielded TCR beta CDR3 regions, with RNA transcripts as the source. With the HTBI primer set, the TCR CDR3 went through a first round of RT-PCR. From the multiplex PCR reads, TCRdb called clonotypes with MiXCR, one entry per CDR3 protein. The table has around 600,000 distinct CDR3 sequences, 13% to 15% seen once. The sequenced material came from blood. These receptor sequences come from a woman aged 18-30 years with Graves' ophthalmopathy.

Concerning this clonotype: Because the CDR3 is missing its conserved closing phenylalanine or tryptophan, this is likely a read error. The chain has TRBV29-1 and TRBJ2-6; the match to TRBD2 covers 7 bases. Germline V gene sequence: CDR1 SQVTM, CDR2 ANQGSEA. V was clipped by 8 bases and J by 1 base; unmatched bases: 11. The CDR3 is 16 amino acids. CDR3 region: CSPFSGTSSGANVLTS. The CDR3 DNA sequence: TGCAGCCCATTCAGCGGGACGAGTTCTGGGGCCAACGTCCTGACTTCC.

This clonotype was counted ten times or more. The chain carries TRBV6-1 and TRBJ1-1, with D hard to call. The CDR3 spans 14 residues. Looked up from germline, CDR1 is MNHNS and CDR2 is SASEGT. The V end lost 7 bases, the J end lost 4 bases, and 16 bases lay between the germline ends. The CDR3, as DNA: TGTGCCAGCAACCCACGGGCCTCGGGCACTGAAGCTTTCTTT. Its protein is CASNPRASGTEAFF.

The chain is built from TRBV6-2 or TRBV6-3 and TRBJ2-7, with D unresolved. CDR1 and CDR2 (germline): MNHEY, SVGEGT. CDR3 size: 13 residues. Trimming removed 4 bases from V and 3 bases from J, with 10 bases in between. CDR3 sequence (DNA): TGTGCCAGCAGTTCTGACGGTTACTACGAGCAGTACTTC. Its translation is CASSSDGYYEQYF.

This clonotype was found many times. The chain links TRBV18 to TRBJ1-5; no firm D call. Looked up from germline, CDR1 is KGHSH and CDR2 is LQKENI. This CDR3 spans 15 amino acids. Trimming stripped 3 bases from V and 6 bases from J, with 15 bases between. DNA for the CDR3: TGTGCCAGCTCACCCACCCTCCGGTTCCGTCAGCCCCAGCATTTT. Encoded protein: CASSPTLRFRQPQHF.

This clonotype showed up many times. The chain uses TRBV11-2 and TRBJ1-1, with D unresolved. The CDR3 loop spans 17 amino acids. The V end was cut by 6 bases, the J end by 2 bases, with 22 bases between. CDR1 is SGHAT, CDR2 FQNNGV, per germline. CDR3 DNA: TGTGCCAGCAGTTTGACCAAATTACACCTTATTAACACTGAAGCTTTCTTT. It is translated as CASSLTKLHLINTEAFF.

This chain joins TRBV4-1 and TRBJ1-2; possible D gene TRBD1, 6 bases. The CDR3 runs to 15 residues. Between the trimmed V and J ends, which lost 0 bases and 0 bases, there was a span of 8 bases. CDR1 is MGHRA and CDR2 is YSYEKL in the germline V gene. The CDR3 DNA sequence: TGCGCCAGCAGCCAAGAGAACAGGGCTAACTATGGCTACACCTTC. The encoded protein is CASSQENRANYGYTF.

The V gene is TRBV10-3, the J gene TRBJ2-1; 10 bases match TRBD1. V was clipped by 2 bases and J by 10 bases; unmatched bases: 8. Germline V gives CDR1 ENHRY, CDR2 SYGVKD. This CDR3 comprises 15 residues. The CDR3 spells CAISEDRGHQVEQFF. The CDR3 nucleotides are TGTGCCATCAGTGAGGACAGGGGGCATCAGGTGGAGCAGTTCTTC.

Many counts were recorded for this clonotype. The chain couples TRBV7-8 to TRBJ1-2, with D uncertain. This CDR3 spans 12 amino acids. V lost 0 bases and J lost 6, with 5 bases in between. CDR1 and CDR2 from the germline V gene are SGHVS and FQNEAQ. The CDR3: CASSLANHGYTF. The CDR3 DNA follows: TGTGCCAGCAGCTTAGCTAATCATGGCTACACCTTC.

The CDR3 sequence is CASRKLAGTYEQYF. The CDR3 DNA reads TGTGCCAGCAGGAAACTAGCGGGAACTTACGAGCAGTACTTC. The chain is built from TRBV7-9 and TRBJ2-7, with 10 bases lining up with TRBD2. CDR3 length: 14 residues. From germline, CDR1 is SEHNR and CDR2 FQNEAQ (reference sequence). Trimming removed 6 bases from V and 4 bases from J; junction bases left unmatched: 6.

This clonotype occurred many times. The chain has TRBV12-3 or TRBV12-4 and TRBJ1-1; 8 nucleotides align to TRBD1. With V trimmed by 3 bases and J by 6 bases, 6 bases remained unmatched. The CDR3 covers 14 residues. The CDR3 loop reads CASSLGQVAAEAFF. DNA of the CDR3: TGTGCCAGCAGTTTGGGACAGGTGGCGGCTGAAGCTTTCTTT.

This clonotype was found a few times. The CDR3 loop reads CAWSIDRVFFYGYTF. DNA of the CDR3: TGTGCCTGGAGTATAGACAGGGTTTTTTTCTATGGCTACACCTTC. The chain carries TRBV30 and TRBJ1-2; 7 bases agree with TRBD1. The length of the CDR3 is 15 residues. The trim removed 2 bases at V and 4 bases at J, leaving 10 bases unmatched. Germline V CDR1 and CDR2: GTSNPN, SVGIG (reference sequence).

In its sample, this clonotype was seen many times. The V call is TRBV24-1, the J call TRBJ2-7, with TRBD2 matching over 8 bases. The CDR3 is 17 amino acids. After removal of 7 bases from V and 0 bases from J, the junction contained 13 bases not matched to a gene. Germline V gene data show CDR1 as KGHDR and CDR2 as SFDVKD. The CDR3 nucleotides read TGTGCCACCAGGCTTAAGCGGGGGAAACAGAGCTCCTACGAGCAGTACTTC. Amino acid sequence: CATRLKRGKQSSYEQYF.

This clonotype has at least ten counts. This chain links TRBV20-1 with TRBJ2-5; D uncertain. The germline V and J ends were trimmed by 3 bases and 0 bases, with 11 bases remaining between them. This CDR3 comprises 14 residues. Germline V gene lookup returns CDR1 DFQATT and CDR2 SNEGSKA (reference sequence). The CDR3 region is CSASPGWYQETQYF. CDR3 bases: TGCAGTGCTAGTCCCGGTTGGTACCAAGAGACCCAGTACTTC.

The gene calls are TRBV6-1 and TRBJ1-4; 8 nucleotides align to TRBD1. Trimming cost V 11 bases and J 5 bases; bases outside gene matches: 10. Germline loops: CDR1 MNHNS, CDR2 SASEGT. CDR3 length equals 14 residues. The CDR3 loop is CARKFDRGNEKLFF. The CDR3 DNA reads as TGTGCCCGCAAGTTCGACAGGGGCAATGAAAAACTGTTTTTT.

Comment on this clonotype: At one of its ends the junction is not consistent with the germline gene, which may arise from a read error. The chain combines TRBV4-3 with TRBJ2-1; 7 bases are a match to TRBD2. The CDR3 has 17 residues. Germline values: CDR1 LGHNA, CDR2 YSLEER. The CDR3 DNA is TGCACCAGCAGCCCTGAACGCCTACGCGGGAGTTTGAATGAGCAGTTCTTC. It specifies CTSSPERLRGSLNEQFF.

This chain uses TRBV6-1 with TRBJ1-3; weak D call: TRBD1 (6 bases). CDR1 and CDR2 from the germline V gene are MNHNS and SASEGT. The CDR3 covers 19 residues. Between the trimmed V and J ends, which lost 6 bases and 0 bases, there was a span of 24 bases. CDR3 nucleotide sequence: TGTGCCAGCAGAATAATTGTGGTGAGGGACAACTACTCTGGAAACACCATATATTTT. This sequence encodes CASRIIVVRDNYSGNTIYF.

There are a few counts of this clonotype. Written as DNA, the CDR3 is TGTGCCAGCAGCTTAGTAAGGCAGGGCTATGGCTACACCTTC. Its translation: CASSLVRQGYGYTF. The gene calls are TRBV7-9 and TRBJ1-2, with D possibly being TRBD1 (5 bases). Looked up from germline, CDR1 is SEHNR and CDR2 is FQNEAQ (reference sequence). The CDR3 sequence is 14 residues long. V dropped 1 base and J dropped 4 bases, with 10 bases sitting between them.

This clonotype was observed at least ten times. This rearrangement joins TRBV6-2 or TRBV6-3 to TRBJ2-1; a weak D match, TRBD1 (5 bases). The germline V gene encodes CDR1 MNHEY and CDR2 SVGEGT. CDR3 size: 13 residues. The germline V and J ends were trimmed by 2 bases and 9 bases, with 11 bases remaining between them. CDR3 amino acids: CASSYLRAVEQFF. The CDR3 nucleotides are TGTGCCAGCAGTTACCTCAGGGCGGTTGAGCAGTTCTTC.

This clonotype was counted many times. In nucleotides, the CDR3 is TGTGCCAGCAGTGGGGGGACTAGCGCCGACAATGAGCAGTTCTTC. Amino acids: CASSGGTSADNEQFF. The V call is TRBV2, the J call TRBJ2-1; TRBD2 agrees at 10 bases. CDR3 size: 15 residues. Germline assignment: CDR1 SNHLY and CDR2 FYNNEI. Trimming removed 4 bases from V and 5 bases from J; junction bases left unmatched: 5. Together with reference TRBV2 and TRBJ2-1, the CDR3 gives the full variable domain: EPEVTQTPSHQVTQMGQEVILRCVPISNHLYFYWYRQILGQKVEFLVSFYNNEISEKSEIFDDQFSVERPDGSNFTLKIRSTKLEDSAMYFCASSGGTSADNEQFFGPGTRLTVL.

This clonotype was counted at least ten times. CDR3 coding DNA: TGTGCCAGCAGCTTAGATGGACGGCTTTACTTTCAAAAACTGTTTTTT. Residues: CASSLDGRLYFQKLFF. The V call is TRBV11-2, the J call TRBJ1-4; the D is unclear. The CDR3 consists of 16 residues. The V gene lost 0 bases and the J gene lost 9 bases, with 17 bases spanning the gap. The germline CDR1 and CDR2 sequences are SGHAT and FQNNGV. Together with reference TRBV11-2 and TRBJ1-4, the CDR3 gives the full variable domain: EAGVAQSPRYKIIEKRQSVAFWCNPISGHATLYWYQQILGQGPKLLIQFQNNGVVDDSQLPKDRFSAERLKGVDSTLKIQPAKLEDSAVYLCASSLDGRLYFQKLFFGSGTQLSVL.

Worth noting for this clonotype: This may be a read error, as it is one base from a much larger clone. V usage is TRBV29-1 and J usage is TRBJ2-1, with TRBD1 matching 8 bases. Germline V gives CDR1 SQVTM, CDR2 ANQGSEA. V lost 1 base and J lost 8; bases outside the gene matches: 7. CDR3 length: 14 residues. The CDR3 sequence: CSVEAGGILDEQFF. Written as DNA, the CDR3 is TGCAGCGTTGAAGCAGGGGGCATATTAGATGAGCAGTTCTTC.

This clonotype has a count of ten or more. The V gene is TRBV6-1, the J gene TRBJ1-6; D gene unclear. Germline V CDR1 and CDR2: MNHNS, SASEGT. Trimming took 2 bases from V and 3 from J, leaving 8 bases between them. This CDR3 has 15 amino acids. CDR3 region: CASSELWGYNSPLHF. CDR3 nucleotides: TGTGCCAGCAGTGAATTATGGGGCTATAATTCACCCCTCCACTTT.

This clonotype was counted at least ten times. V gene TRBV7-9 combines with J gene TRBJ1-5, with D maybe TRBD1 (5 bases). V dropped 6 bases and J dropped 5 bases, with 14 bases sitting between them. Germline V gene sequence: CDR1 SEHNR, CDR2 FQNEAQ (reference sequence). This CDR3 is built from 14 residues. The CDR3 protein is CASRLGGEDQPQHF. The CDR3 DNA sequence: TGTGCCAGCAGGCTAGGAGGGGAGGATCAGCCCCAGCATTTT.

This clonotype has at least ten counts. The rearrangement joins TRBV28 to TRBJ1-5; possible D gene TRBD1, 6 bases. There are 16 residues in the CDR3. Germline V lookup: CDR1 MDHEN, CDR2 SYDVKM. Between the trimmed V and J ends, which lost 5 bases and 1 base, there was a span of 15 bases. The CDR3 bases are TGTGCCAGCAGTAGGGGGGGGGTGTTGAGCAATCAGCCCCAGCATTTT. Amino acids: CASSRGGVLSNQPQHF. The full variable domain, with the rest looked up from reference TRBV28 and TRBJ1-5, is DVKVTQSSRYLVKRTGEKVFLECVQDMDHENMFWYRQDPGLGLRLIYFSYDVKMKEKGDIPEGYSVSREKKERFSLILESASTNQTSMYLCASSRGGVLSNQPQHFGDGTRLSIL.

This clonotype came up many times. The chain carries TRBV28 and TRBJ2-7, with 7 bases aligning to TRBD2. Germline assignment: CDR1 MDHEN and CDR2 SYDVKM. V shed 3 bases and J 4 bases; nucleotides not matched to a gene: 6. The CDR3 covers 14 residues. The CDR3 region is CASSLGTKGYEQYF. For the CDR3, the DNA is TGTGCCAGCAGTTTGGGGACTAAAGGGTACGAGCAGTACTTC.